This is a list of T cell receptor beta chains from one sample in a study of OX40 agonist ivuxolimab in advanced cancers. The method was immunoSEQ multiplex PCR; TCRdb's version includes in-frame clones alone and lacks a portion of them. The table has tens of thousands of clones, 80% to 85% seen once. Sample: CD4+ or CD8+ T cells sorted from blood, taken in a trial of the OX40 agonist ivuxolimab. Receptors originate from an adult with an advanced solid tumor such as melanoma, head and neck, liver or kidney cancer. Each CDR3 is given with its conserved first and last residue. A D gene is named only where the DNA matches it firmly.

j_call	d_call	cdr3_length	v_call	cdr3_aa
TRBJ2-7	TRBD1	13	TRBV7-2	CASSYGQVYEQYF
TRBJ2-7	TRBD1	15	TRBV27	CASSTQGAFAFEQYF
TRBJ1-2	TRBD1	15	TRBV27	CASSSQGQGHYGYTF
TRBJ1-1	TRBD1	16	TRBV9	CASSVSPGTVNTEAFF
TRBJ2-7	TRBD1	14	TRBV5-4	CASSPGQGAWEQYF
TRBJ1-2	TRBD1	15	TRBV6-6	CASSTDRDRDYGYTF
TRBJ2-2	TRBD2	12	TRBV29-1	CSVGTSAGELFF
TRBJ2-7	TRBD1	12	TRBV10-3	CASRQGLGEQYF
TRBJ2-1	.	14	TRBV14	CASSGGLSYNEQFF
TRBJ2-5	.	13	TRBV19	CASSMWRGETQYF
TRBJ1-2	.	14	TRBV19	CASMSGGPHYGYTF
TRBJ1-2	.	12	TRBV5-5	CASSLGDYGYTF
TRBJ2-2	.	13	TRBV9	CASSAPEAGELFF
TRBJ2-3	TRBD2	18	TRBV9	CASSVGASGSSLFDTQYF
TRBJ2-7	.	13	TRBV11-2	CASSLPGVYEQYF
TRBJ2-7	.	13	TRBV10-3	CANSGASEGEQYF
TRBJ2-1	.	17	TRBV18	CASSPLRGGSSYNEQFF
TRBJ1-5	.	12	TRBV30	CAWGIGVQPQHF
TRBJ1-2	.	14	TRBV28	CASSTNRANYGYTF
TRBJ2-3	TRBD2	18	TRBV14	CASSHGGENSGRIDTQYF
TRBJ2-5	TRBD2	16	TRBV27	CASSYRSGGPQETQYF
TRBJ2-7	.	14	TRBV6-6	CASSYFDGAYEQYF
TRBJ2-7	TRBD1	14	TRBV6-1	CASSEGGTGGEQYF
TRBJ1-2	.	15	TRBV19	CATNPTYGYVGEDTF
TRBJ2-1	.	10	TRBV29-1	CSPSSDEQFF
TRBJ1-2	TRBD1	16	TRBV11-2	CASSSGTGRRNYGYTF
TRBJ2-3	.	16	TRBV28	CASSFRSFSRTDTQYF
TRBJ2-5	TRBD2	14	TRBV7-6	CASSLASGEETQYF
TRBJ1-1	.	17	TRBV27	CASSSRDPAYMNTEAFF
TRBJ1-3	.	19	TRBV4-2	CASSQDRTKGDLSGNTIYF
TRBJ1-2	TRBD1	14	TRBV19	CASSTGTGVYGYTF
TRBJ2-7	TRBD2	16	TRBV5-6	CASSWEESSGRGEQYF
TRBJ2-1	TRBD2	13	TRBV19	CASSMGTSTEQFF
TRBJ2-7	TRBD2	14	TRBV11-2	CASSFASGAYEQYF
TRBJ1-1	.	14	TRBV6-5	CASSWGQLNTEAFF
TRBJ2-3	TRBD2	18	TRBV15	CATSRDRARGGLTDTQYF
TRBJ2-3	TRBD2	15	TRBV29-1	CSVDGTSGRSDTQYF
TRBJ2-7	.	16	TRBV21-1	CAHNGTGGTFPLEQYF
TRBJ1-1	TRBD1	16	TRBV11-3	CARGTGGPGGNTEAFF
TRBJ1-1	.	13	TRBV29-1	CSVEVPMGAEAFF